This T cell receptor (beta chain) was found in a study of graft-versus-host responses after intestinal transplantation. Study details: Grafts that recipients had were multivisceral, liver-intestinal, or isolated intestinal transplants. Tacrolimus and steroids were given for around three years to all recipients after anti-thymocyte globulin induction. Points from the study as a whole: Researchers found GvH clones in recipient marrow, and some showed up first in ileum or blood.

The CDR3 sequence is 15 residues long. Trimming at V came to 2 bases and at J to 3 bases, leaving 4 bases not matched to a gene. In germline, CDR1 is SGHTA, CDR2 FQGNSA. Regarding this clone: Its antigen is as yet unknown.

Libraries were prepared by immunoSEQ multiplex PCR; TCRdb keeps only in-frame clonotypes and omits some of them. The sample shows approximately 80,000 clones, about 88% of them seen only once. This sequence joins TRBV7-2 and TRBJ2-1; 7 nucleotides line up with TRBD2. The receptor was isolated from a human donor who received an intestinal transplant. Specimen: unstimulated CD4+ T cells sorted from spleen or lymph node cells, collected before intestinal transplant. The CDR3 DNA reads TGTGCCAGCAGCTTAAGGGCTAGCGGCTACAATGAGCAGTTCTTC. Translated: CASSLRASGYNEQFF.